One and the same sample provided the 9 T cell receptor beta chains below, sequenced in a study of CD8+ T cells in alopecia areata. Following RNA extraction, reverse transcription yielded cDNA that acted as the sequencing template. Generated by immunoSEQ multiplex PCR, the TCRdb table keeps only in-frame clones and is missing some. The table lists some 240,000 clones, 50% to 70% of them singletons. The sample consisted of CD4+ T cells sorted from blood, taken at week 0. Receptor source: a human donor with alopecia areata.

This rearrangement joins TRBV4-2 to TRBJ1-1; 10 nucleotides line up with TRBD1. Germline CDR1 LGHNA, CDR2 YNFKEQ. This CDR3 is 17 amino acids long. V lost 4 bases, J lost 1 base, and 9 bases stayed unmatched. CDR3 in DNA: TGTGCCAGCAGCCGACACGACAGGGGGCGCGGGAACACTGAAGCTTTCTTT. This gives the protein CASSRHDRGRGNTEAFF.

This sequence joins TRBV7-8 and TRBJ1-1, with TRBD1 identical over 10 bases. CDR1 and CDR2 from the germline V gene are SGHVS and FQNEAQ. V shed 4 bases and J 8 bases; nucleotides not matched to a gene: 7. The CDR3 covers 14 residues. CDR3 bases: TGTGCCAGCAGCTCGAGGACAGGGGGAGACGAAGCTTTCTTT. It translates to CASSSRTGGDEAFF.

The V call is TRBV30, the J call TRBJ2-1, with D possibly matching TRBD1 (6 bases). V was trimmed by 3 bases and J by 0 bases, leaving 12 bases between them. The CDR3 has 15 amino acids. Germline loops: CDR1 GTSNPN, CDR2 SVGIG (reference sequence). The CDR3 loop is CAWSAGQSSYNEQFF. The DNA of the CDR3 is TGTGCCTGGAGCGCCGGACAGAGCTCCTACAATGAGCAGTTCTTC.

This chain connects TRBV4-1 to TRBJ2-4, with TRBD2 identical over 7 bases. CDR3 length: 17 amino acids. The V gene end was trimmed by 6 bases and the J gene end by 1 base; junction bases not matched to a gene: 12. Germline lookup yields CDR1 MGHRA and CDR2 YSYEKL. Written as DNA, the CDR3 is TGCGCCAGCAGAGTCGGAGGCGGGAGCTCGGCCAAAAACATTCAGTACTTC. This translates into CASRVGGGSSAKNIQYF.

The rearrangement joins TRBV7-8 to TRBJ1-4; D is unclear. Trimming removed 2 bases from V and 3 bases from J, with 10 bases in between. The CDR3 has 15 amino acids. The germline V gene encodes CDR1 SGHVS and CDR2 FQNEAQ. The CDR3 is CASSLLRTANEKLFF. The DNA for the CDR3 is TGTGCCAGCAGCTTACTCAGGACGGCTAATGAAAAACTGTTTTTT.

This chain connects TRBV7-2 to TRBJ1-5; a weak D match, TRBD1 (5 bases). The V end was cut by 4 bases, the J end by 3 bases, with 13 bases between. The CDR3 totals 15 residues. Germline CDR1 is SGHTA and CDR2 is FQGNSA. DNA for the CDR3: TGTGCCAGCAGCTCCCAGGGACGGCTCAATCAGCCCCAGCATTTT. Its translation is CASSSQGRLNQPQHF.

A word on this clone: This sample includes further DNA sequences coding for the same CDR3. The V call is TRBV29-1, the J call TRBJ2-7; D remains ambiguous. The germline V gene has CDR1 SQVTM and CDR2 ANQGSEA. The CDR3 extends over 11 amino acids. Between the trimmed V and J ends, which lost 4 bases and 3 bases, there was a span of 7 bases. The chain's CDR3 is CSVGRSYEQYF. For the CDR3, the DNA is TGCAGCGTTGGAAGGAGCTACGAGCAGTACTTC.

This clone was seen a handful of times. The chain joins TRBV9 to TRBJ2-2; unclear D gene. Trimming cost V 1 base and J 5 bases, with 6 bases left between them. The CDR3 sequence is 13 residues long. From germline, CDR1 is SGDLS and CDR2 YYNGEE. Here the CDR3 reads CASSVTVTGELFF. Here the CDR3 DNA reads TGTGCCAGCAGCGTAACAGTGACCGGGGAGCTGTTTTTT.

This clone turned up a few times. V usage is TRBV6-1 and J usage is TRBJ2-5; the D gene is possibly TRBD1 (5 bases). V lost 8 bases to trimming and J lost 2 bases, with 9 bases between them. The CDR3 contains 12 residues. The germline V gene encodes CDR1 MNHNS and CDR2 SASEGT. The DNA for the CDR3 is TGTGCCAGCCGACAGAGACAAGAGACCCAGTACTTC. Translation: CASRQRQETQYF.